This is a list of T cell receptor beta chains from one sample in a study of regulatory T cells in long-lasting Graves disease. Each CDR3 protein is one row after TCRdb ran MiXCR on the multiplex PCR reads. This sample has 650,000 to 700,000 distinct CDR3 sequences, with about 32% found just once. Sequenced here: peripheral blood mononuclear cells (PBMCs), sampled when the disease was refractory, from a patient treated with antithyroid drugs. Receptors originate from a female donor with Graves disease. Each CDR3 is given with its conserved first and last residue. D genes are given only for firm matches. A clone size is listed for some rows: how often the clone was seen (once, few, many), or a class if it is expanded.

v_gene	abundance	j_gene	d_gene	CDR3nt	CDR3aa
TRBV28	many	TRBJ1-2	-	TGTGCCAGCAGTTTCTCGGGACCGACGGCGGGCTACACCTTC	CASSFSGPTAGYTF
TRBV12-3/TRBV12-4	many	TRBJ2-7	-	TGTGCCAGCAGTCTAGAGGCAGGGTGGGCCAACTCCTACGAGCAGTACTTC	CASSLEAGWANSYEQYF
TRBV12-3/TRBV12-4	few	TRBJ1-4	-	TGTGCCAGCAGCCGGGCCTTTGCTTGGGAACTGTTTTTT	CASSRAFAWELFF
TRBV12-3/TRBV12-4	few	TRBJ1-3	-	TGTGCCAGCAGTGAACAGGGCTCTGGAAACACCATATATTTT	CASSEQGSGNTIYF
TRBV28	many	TRBJ1-6	TRBD1	TGTGCCAGCAGTCCCCGGACAGGGGTTCGATCACCCCTCCACTTT	CASSPRTGVRSPLHF
TRBV6-1	few	TRBJ1-3	TRBD1	TGTGCCAGCAGTGTACAGGGGGTGTTCTCTGGAAACACCATATATTTT	CASSVQGVFSGNTIYF
TRBV9	-	TRBJ1-1	TRBD1	TGTGCCAGCAGCGTCGAGGACAGGGTAAACACTGAAGCTTTCTTT	CASSVEDRVNTEAFF
TRBV3-1	-	TRBJ1-1	TRBD1	TGTGCCAGCTGTCGTTGGGGACAGGGGGCCACTGAAGCTTTCTTT	CASCRWGQGATEAFF
TRBV2	-	TRBJ2-3	TRBD2	TGTGCCAGCACTGCGGGAGTACCAGATACGCAGTATTTT	CASTAGVPDTQYF
TRBV7-9	few	TRBJ1-1	-	TGTGCCAGCAGCCCAATTTCTCAGGGAACTGAAGCTTTCTTT	CASSPISQGTEAFF
TRBV9	few	TRBJ1-5	-	TGTGCCACGCTCCGGGAAGCCAATCAGCCCCAGCATTTT	CATLREANQPQHF
TRBV6-2/TRBV6-3	once	TRBJ1-5	TRBD1	TGTGCCAGCAGTTACACCTCCGGGACAGGGGACTATAGCAATCAGCCCCAGCATTTT	CASSYTSGTGDYSNQPQHF
TRBV24-1	-	TRBJ1-2	-	TGTGCCACCAGTGATTTGCAGGGGCTGGGCAGGGCCTATGGCTACACCTTC	CATSDLQGLGRAYGYTF
TRBV18	many	TRBJ2-2	-	TGTGCCAGCTCACTCCCTGGCACCGGGGAGCTGTTTTTT	CASSLPGTGELFF
TRBV2	-	TRBJ2-1	-	TGTGCCAGCAGACCGGGCAATGAGCAGTTCTTC	CASRPGNEQFF
TRBV20-1	-	TRBJ2-3	TRBD2	TGCAGTGTTACTGTCGGGACTAGCGGGATATCGGATACGCAGTATTTT	CSVTVGTSGISDTQYF